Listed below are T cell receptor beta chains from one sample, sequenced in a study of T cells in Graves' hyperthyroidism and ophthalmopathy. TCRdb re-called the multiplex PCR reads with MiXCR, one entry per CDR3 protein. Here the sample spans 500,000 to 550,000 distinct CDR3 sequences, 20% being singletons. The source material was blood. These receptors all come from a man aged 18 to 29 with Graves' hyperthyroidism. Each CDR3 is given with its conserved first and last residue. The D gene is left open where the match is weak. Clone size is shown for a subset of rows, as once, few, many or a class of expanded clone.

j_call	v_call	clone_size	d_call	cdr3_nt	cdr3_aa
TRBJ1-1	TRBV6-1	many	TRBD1	TGTGCCGGCAGTGAAGCGGCGGACAGGCGCACTGAAGCTTTCTTT	CAGSEAADRRTEAFF
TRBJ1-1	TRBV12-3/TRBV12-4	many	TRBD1	TGTGCCAGCAGACTAAAAACAGGGGCAGGAACGAACACTGAAGCTTTCTTT	CASRLKTGAGTNTEAFF
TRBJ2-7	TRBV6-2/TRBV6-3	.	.	TGTGCCAGCAGTTCCAGCAGCGATATCGGCGAGCAGTACTTC	CASSSSSDIGEQYF
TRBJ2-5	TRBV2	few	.	TGTGCCAGCAGAGGCCATTGGAGTGGAGGAGAAGAGACCCAGTACTTC	CASRGHWSGGEETQYF
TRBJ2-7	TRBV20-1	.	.	TGCAGTGCTGGTCAGTCCTACGAGCAGTACTTC	CSAGQSYEQYF
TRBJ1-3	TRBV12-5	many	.	TGTGCTAGTGGTTTGACGGGGGTTGGAAACACCATATATTTT	CASGLTGVGNTIYF
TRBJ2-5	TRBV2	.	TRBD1	TGTGCCAGCTCACCGGACAGGGATCATGGGGAGACCCAGTACTTC	CASSPDRDHGETQYF
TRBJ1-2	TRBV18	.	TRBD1	TGTGCCAGCTCTCAAGATATCAGGACAGGGCTCTATGGCTACACCTTC	CASSQDIRTGLYGYTF
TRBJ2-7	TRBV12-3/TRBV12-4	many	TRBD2	TGTGCCAGCAGTCGCGCTAGCGGGGAGAACTACGAGCAGTACTTC	CASSRASGENYEQYF
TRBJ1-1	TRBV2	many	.	TGTGCCAGCAGGGTTACAGGGTCGGAGAACACTGAAGCTTTCTTT	CASRVTGSENTEAFF
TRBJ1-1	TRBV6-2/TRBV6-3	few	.	TGTGCCAGCAGGGACAGTGACTACATGAACACTGAAGCTTTCTTT	CASRDSDYMNTEAFF
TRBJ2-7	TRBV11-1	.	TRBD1	TGTGCCAGCAGCTCCTACGACAGGGGCGATTCCTACGAGCAGTACTTC	CASSSYDRGDSYEQYF
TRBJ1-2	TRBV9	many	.	TGTGCCAGCAGCGACGGGTGGGGTACAACGAACTATGGCTACACCTTC	CASSDGWGTTNYGYTF
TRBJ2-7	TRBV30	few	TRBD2	TGTGCCTGGGCCCTGGCCGGGAGGGGGTACGAGCAGTACTTC	CAWALAGRGYEQYF
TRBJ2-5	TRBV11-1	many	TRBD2	TGTGCCAGCAGCTTCGGGGGGACCGGGAGGAGAGTGTTTTTTGAGACCCAGTACTTC	CASSFGGTGRRVFFETQYF
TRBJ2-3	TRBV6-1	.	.	TGTGCCAGCAGTGAGGGGCCCCTCACAGATACGCAGTATTTT	CASSEGPLTDTQYF
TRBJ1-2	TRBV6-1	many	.	TGTGCCAGCAGTGAATCAGGCCGCTATGGCTACACCTTC	CASSESGRYGYTF
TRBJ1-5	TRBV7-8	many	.	TGTGCCAGCAGCCCCCGGCAGGGCCGCAATCAGCCCCAGCATTTT	CASSPRQGRNQPQHF
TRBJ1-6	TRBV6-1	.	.	TGTGCCAGCAGTGATGTGGAAAGGGCCTATAATTCACCCCTCCACTTT	CASSDVERAYNSPLHF
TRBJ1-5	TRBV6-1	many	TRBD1	TGTGCCAGCAGCCCGACAGGGGGAGGTCAGCCCCAGCATTTT	CASSPTGGGQPQHF
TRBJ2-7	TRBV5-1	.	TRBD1	TGCGCCAGCAGCTGGGCGGACAGGGAAAGCGAGCAGTACTTC	CASSWADRESEQYF
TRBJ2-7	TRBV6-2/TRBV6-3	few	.	TGTGCCAGCAGTTACTCAAGGCTACTTTACGAGCAGTACTTC	CASSYSRLLYEQYF
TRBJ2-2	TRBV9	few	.	TGTGCCAGCAGCGTATCCGGCGGCCTTGACGGGGAGCTGTTTTTT	CASSVSGGLDGELFF
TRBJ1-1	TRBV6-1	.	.	TGTGCCAGCAGGAAGCCTGGACAGAACACTGAAGCTTTCTTT	CASRKPGQNTEAFF